The 32 T cell receptor beta chains reported below all come from one sample, sequenced in a study of blood T cell repertoires in COVID-19. The assay was immunoSEQ multiplex PCR, and TCRdb's table has in-frame clones only and misses some. The table includes over 65,000 clones, about 81% detected once. Sequenced input: peripheral blood. The receptor set was obtained from a human donor in a cohort sampled during active COVID-19.

A single count supports this clone. This sequence joins TRBV3-1 (or the pseudogene TRBV3-2) and TRBJ2-1, with D possibly being TRBD2 (5 bases). This CDR3 is 16 amino acids long. The ends were cut back, 5 bases at V and 0 bases at J, with 14 bases in the middle. Germline-derived CDR1 and CDR2 are LGHDT and YNNKEL (reference sequence). The chain's CDR3 is CASSWRAATSYNEQFF. CDR3 in DNA: TGTGCCAGCAGCTGGAGAGCGGCAACCTCCTACAATGAGCAGTTCTTC.

This chain uses TRBV28 with TRBJ2-3, with 8 bases fitting TRBD2. Germline V gene sequence: CDR1 MDHEN, CDR2 SYDVKM. J was trimmed by 5 bases and V by 3 bases; bases with no gene match: 7. The CDR3 extends over 15 amino acids. The CDR3 sequence: CASSLGAGGLDTQYF. The CDR3 bases are TGTGCCAGCAGTTTGGGTGCGGGAGGTCTAGATACGCAGTATTTT.

The chain has TRBV13 and TRBJ2-1; TRBD2 matches 11 bases. Germline loops: CDR1 PRHDT, CDR2 FYEKMQ (reference sequence). Trimming at V came to 4 bases and at J to 0 bases, leaving 14 bases not matched to a gene. This CDR3 spans 20 amino acids. The CDR3 is CASSWTPGTSGSSSYNEQFF. The CDR3, as DNA: TGTGCCAGCAGCTGGACCCCCGGGACTAGCGGTTCGAGCTCCTACAATGAGCAGTTCTTC.

The V gene is TRBV28, the J gene TRBJ2-2, with 7 nucleotides matching TRBD2. This CDR3 region has 15 residues. The junction had 7 bases not matched to a gene; V was cut back by 3 bases and J by 6 bases. Per germline, CDR1 MDHEN and CDR2 SYDVKM. The CDR3 region has the DNA TGTGCCAGCAGTTTTGGCGGGAGAGACTCCGGGGAGCTGTTTTTT. It is translated as CASSFGGRDSGELFF.

The chain couples TRBV6-5 to TRBJ1-4; no reliable D call. CDR1 and CDR2 from the germline V gene are MNHEY and SVGAGI. This CDR3 is built from 12 residues. V lost 6 bases and J 10 bases, leaving 12 bases between the germline ends. In DNA, the CDR3 is TGTGCCAGCAGGGCACCGGGTGGAAAACTGTTTTTT. Translating gives CASRAPGGKLFF.

This clone was observed a few times. The V gene is TRBV3-1 (or the pseudogene TRBV3-2), the J gene TRBJ1-2; D might be TRBD1 (6 bases). Between the trimmed V and J ends, which lost 2 bases and 6 bases, there was a span of 7 bases. Germline loops: CDR1 LGHDT, CDR2 YNNKEL (reference sequence). This CDR3 has 12 residues. This CDR3 is CASSQRTDGYTF. In DNA form, the CDR3 reads TGTGCCAGCAGCCAACGGACAGATGGCTACACCTTC.

The chain joins TRBV28 to TRBJ2-5, with 11 bases that match TRBD2. The CDR3 length is 14 residues. Germline V gene data show CDR1 as MDHEN and CDR2 as SYDVKM. V dropped 5 bases and J dropped 2; count of bases not matched to a gene: 1. CDR3 residues: CASSRLAGQETQYF. Written as DNA, the CDR3 is TGTGCCAGCAGTCGACTAGCGGGGCAAGAGACCCAGTACTTC.

V is TRBV7-3 and J is TRBJ2-1, with TRBD1 as a possible D gene (7 bases). Per germline, CDR1 SGHTA and CDR2 FQGTGA. Trimming took 3 bases from V and 6 from J, leaving 12 bases between them. This CDR3 has 14 amino acids. The CDR3 DNA reads TGTGCCAGCAGCTTCGGAGGGGGCGGCAATGAGCAGTTCTTC. Its protein product is CASSFGGGGNEQFF.

The chain carries TRBV5-4 and TRBJ2-5; 7 positions match TRBD2. The CDR3 runs 15 residues. The V and J ends lost 2 bases and 1 base, in that order; junction bases with no gene match: 5. Germline V gene lookup returns CDR1 SGHNT and CDR2 YYREEE (reference sequence). CDR3 sequence reads: CASSFREDSQETQYF. For the CDR3, the DNA is TGTGCCAGCAGCTTTCGGGAGGACTCCCAAGAGACCCAGTACTTC.

The V call is TRBV6-5, the J call TRBJ1-1, with TRBD1 as a possible D gene (5 bases). The V gene's germline CDR1 is MNHEY and CDR2 SVGAGI. This CDR3 comprises 14 residues. With 6 bases removed from V and 3 bases from J, the gap between germline ends came to 14 bases. The CDR3 loop is CASSWGGEDTEAFF. CDR3 bases: TGTGCCAGCAGCTGGGGAGGGGAGGACACTGAAGCTTTCTTT.

The chain joins TRBV6-2 or TRBV6-3 to TRBJ2-7, with 7 nucleotides matching TRBD1. The CDR3 loop spans 16 amino acids. CDR1 MNHEY and CDR2 SVGEGT come from the germline V gene. V was clipped by 5 bases and J by 0 bases; unmatched bases: 10. CDR3 loop: CASSNPGQPSSYEQYF. CDR3 nucleotides: TGTGCCAGCAGTAACCCGGGACAGCCGAGCTCCTACGAGCAGTACTTC.

This chain connects TRBV10-3 to TRBJ1-1, with 7 nucleotides matching TRBD1. The germline V gene encodes CDR1 ENHRY and CDR2 SYGVKD. Trimming removed 3 bases from V and 6 bases from J; junction bases left unmatched: 7. This CDR3 region has 14 residues. CDR3 in amino acids: CAISERGDRAEAFF. CDR3 coding DNA: TGTGCCATCAGTGAACGAGGCGACAGGGCTGAAGCTTTCTTT.

The chain has TRBV12-3 or TRBV12-4 and TRBJ1-1; D might be TRBD1 (6 bases). The CDR3 sequence is 11 residues long. Trimming pared 5 bases from V and 8 bases from J, leaving 9 bases between. CDR3 nucleotide sequence: TGTGCCAGCAGTGGACAGCGGGAAGCTTTCTTT. The encoded protein is CASSGQREAFF.

This clone was found many times. V gene TRBV10-3 combines with J gene TRBJ2-7, with D maybe TRBD2 (5 bases). Germline CDR1 reads ENHRY; CDR2 reads SYGVKD. This CDR3 comprises 11 residues. Deletions cut 10 bases from V and 5 bases from J, with 12 bases between. CDR3 bases: TGTGCCACCGGACTTCGCGACGAGCAGTACTTC. This codes for CATGLRDEQYF.

The chain joins TRBV28 to TRBJ2-3; no definite D call. The length of the CDR3 is 11 residues. Germline V gives CDR1 MDHEN, CDR2 SYDVKM. The V and J ends lost 3 bases and 5 bases respectively, with 3 bases between them. CDR3 in amino acids: CASSFLDTQYF. DNA for the CDR3: TGTGCCAGCAGTTTTCTAGATACGCAGTATTTT.

The gene calls are TRBV4-3 and TRBJ2-2; 7 nucleotides match TRBD1. The CDR3 length is 16 residues. Losses at the gene ends were 0 bases for V and 5 bases for J; bases not matched to a gene: 6. The V gene's germline CDR1 is LGHNA and CDR2 YSLEER. The CDR3 protein is CASSQDLGQITGELFF. The CDR3 DNA sequence: TGCGCCAGCAGCCAAGATTTGGGACAGATAACCGGGGAGCTGTTTTTT.

Only a few counts were recorded for this clone. CDR3 nucleotides: TGTGCCAGCCTGGGGCAGTGGAACACTGAAGCTTTCTTT. Amino acids: CASLGQWNTEAFF. The chain combines TRBV7-2 with TRBJ1-1, with a weak D call TRBD1 (5 bases). Germline CDR1 reads SGHTA; CDR2 reads FQGNSA. The CDR3 loop spans 13 amino acids. Deletions cut 8 bases from V and 1 base from J, with 11 bases between.

The chain carries TRBV7-9 and TRBJ1-5; TRBD1 is a possible D gene (5 bases). V was trimmed by 4 bases and J by 8 bases, leaving 18 bases between them. Germline V CDR1 and CDR2: SEHNR, FQNEAQ (reference sequence). The CDR3 totals 15 residues. The DNA for the CDR3 is TGTGCCAGCAGCTCCGGACGTTTTGGGGGGGAGCCCCAGCATTTT. It translates to CASSSGRFGGEPQHF.

This clone occurred a few times. CDR3 in amino acids: CASSQDRGLNEQFF. The CDR3 region has the DNA TGTGCCAGCAGCCAAGACAGGGGGCTAAATGAGCAGTTCTTC. The chain couples TRBV28 to TRBJ2-1; 10 positions agree with TRBD1. The length of the CDR3 is 14 residues. V was clipped by 6 bases and J by 7 bases; unmatched bases: 6. Germline V gene sequence: CDR1 MDHEN, CDR2 SYDVKM.

The chain links TRBV9 to TRBJ2-3; 8 nucleotides agree with TRBD1. The CDR3 totals 14 residues. Per germline, CDR1 SGDLS and CDR2 YYNGEE. The junction had 5 bases not matched to a gene; V was cut back by 4 bases and J by 4 bases. The CDR3 region is CASSPRTGPDTQYF. The CDR3 nucleotides read TGTGCCAGCAGCCCCCGGACAGGGCCAGATACGCAGTATTTT.

With respect to this clone: Other nucleotide sequences in the sample specify the same CDR3. The rearrangement links TRBV5-1 to TRBJ1-1, with a possible D match to TRBD1 (5 bases). The CDR3 loop spans 12 amino acids. CDR1 is SGHRS and CDR2 is YFSETQ in the germline V gene. V shed 6 bases and J shed 2 bases, with 8 bases lying between them. In DNA, the CDR3 is TGCGCCAGCAAGGACACCAACACTGAAGCTTTCTTT. The encoded protein is CASKDTNTEAFF.

This clone appeared a few times. The chain is built from TRBV7-8 and TRBJ1-1; no definite D call. Germline V gene lookup returns CDR1 SGHVS and CDR2 FQNEAQ. Trimming shortened V by 5 bases and J by 9 bases, and 16 bases separated the two germline ends. The CDR3 extends over 13 amino acids. The DNA of the CDR3 is TGTGCCAGCAGCCACGACACTTTCCTAAAAGCTTTCTTT. As protein: CASSHDTFLKAFF.

The chain uses TRBV2 and TRBJ1-1; D possibly corresponds to TRBD1 (5 bases). Trimming stripped 4 bases from V and 4 bases from J, with 16 bases between. Germline CDR1 reads SNHLY; CDR2 reads FYNNEI. The CDR3 consists of 15 residues. In DNA, the CDR3 is TGTGCCAGCAGTGGATTGCAGGGTCTAAGCACTGAAGCTTTCTTT. Translated: CASSGLQGLSTEAFF.

The rearrangement uses TRBV7-9 and TRBJ1-5; D is possibly TRBD1 (6 bases). The germline V gene has CDR1 SEHNR and CDR2 FQNEAQ (reference sequence). CDR3 length: 19 residues. Trimming left V 6 bases short and J 0 bases short, with 24 bases between. The CDR3 DNA follows: TGTGCCAGCAGTCCTTACATCCGTGGGGGCGTAAATAGCAATCAGCCCCAGCATTTT. It is translated as CASSPYIRGGVNSNQPQHF. Variable domain in full (rest from reference TRBV7-9 and TRBJ1-5): DTGVSQNPRHKITKRGQNVTFRCDPISEHNRLYWYRQTLGQGPEFLTYFQNEAQLEKSRLLSDRFSAERPKGSFSTLEIQRTEQGDSAMYLCASSPYIRGGVNSNQPQHFGDGTRLSIL.

CDR3 sequence: CASSPGQGTNTEAFF. CDR3 DNA: TGCGCCAGCAGCCCGGGACAGGGAACGAACACTGAAGCTTTCTTT. This chain links TRBV5-1 with TRBJ1-1; 9 positions agree with TRBD1. The CDR3 covers 15 residues. The V segment lost 4 bases and the J segment 1 base; nucleotides outside the gene matches: 5. Germline CDR1 reads SGHRS; CDR2 reads YFSETQ.

V gene TRBV27 combines with J gene TRBJ2-2; possibly TRBD2 for D (5 bases). Germline CDR1 and CDR2: MNHEY and SMNVEV (reference sequence). Deletions cut 2 bases from V and 5 bases from J, with 12 bases between. The CDR3 contains 15 residues. DNA of the CDR3: TGTGCCAGCAGTTTACGGGTCTCGGGGACCGGGGAGCTGTTTTTT. Amino acid sequence: CASSLRVSGTGELFF.

The V and J genes are TRBV9 and TRBJ2-2, with 8 bases fitting TRBD2. Losses at the gene ends were 0 bases for V and 6 bases for J; bases not matched to a gene: 10. CDR1 is SGDLS and CDR2 is YYNGEE in the germline V gene. This CDR3 has 17 amino acids. In DNA, the CDR3 is TGTGCCAGCAGCGTAGAGGGACTAGTCCCTCTTGCCGGGGAGCTGTTTTTT. Translated: CASSVEGLVPLAGELFF.

This rearrangement joins TRBV4-1 to TRBJ1-1; D is unresolved. The V gene's germline CDR1 is MGHRA and CDR2 YSYEKL. V lost 1 base to trimming and J lost 7 bases, with 10 bases between them. The CDR3 is 13 residues long. CDR3 DNA: TGCGCCAGCAGCCAAGCCCCGGGTCTTGAAGCTTTCTTT. Protein product: CASSQAPGLEAFF.

This chain links TRBV30 with TRBJ1-2; perhaps TRBD1 as D (5 bases). Between the trimmed V and J ends, which lost 3 bases and 3 bases, there was a span of 20 bases. Germline CDR1 and CDR2: GTSNPN and SVGIG (reference sequence). This CDR3 comprises 16 residues. The DNA for the CDR3 is TGTGCCTGGAGGGGCCAAGGGGAGGAAATCCACTATGGCTACACCTTC. Its translation: CAWRGQGEEIHYGYTF.

The chain has TRBV6-6 and TRBJ2-1; the match to TRBD2 covers 9 bases. The germline V gene encodes CDR1 MNHNY and CDR2 SVGAGI (reference sequence). The CDR3 has 16 residues. Trimming took 6 bases from V and 1 from J; bases not matched to a gene: 7. CDR3 loop: CASSPLAGRSYNEQFF. CDR3 in DNA: TGTGCCAGCAGCCCCCTAGCGGGAAGGTCCTACAATGAGCAGTTCTTC.

The V and J genes are TRBV9 and TRBJ2-2, with D maybe TRBD2 (6 bases). The V gene lost 0 bases and the J gene lost 2 bases, with 17 bases spanning the gap. The germline gives CDR1 SGDLS, CDR2 YYNGEE. The CDR3 consists of 18 residues. The CDR3 coding sequence is TGTGCCAGCAGCGTAGACCTATTTAGCGGTTTCAACACCGGGGAGCTGTTTTTT. Its translation: CASSVDLFSGFNTGELFF. Full variable domain (outside the CDR3, taken from reference TRBV9 and TRBJ2-2): DSGVTQTPKHLITATGQRVTLRCSPRSGDLSVYWYQQSLDQGLQFLIQYYNGEERAKGNILERFSAQQFPDLHSELNLSSLELGDSALYFCASSVDLFSGFNTGELFFGEGSRLTVL.

This clone was seen a few times. This rearrangement joins TRBV19 to TRBJ2-3; D is possibly TRBD1 (6 bases). Germline V gene data show CDR1 as LNHDA and CDR2 as SQIVND (reference sequence). This CDR3 has 13 amino acids. Deletions cut 4 bases from V and 4 bases from J, with 9 bases between. The CDR3: CASSTGDADTQYF. The CDR3 region has the DNA TGTGCCAGTAGTACAGGGGACGCAGATACGCAGTATTTT.